Below, one TCR beta chain is given with its context. The data originate from a study of shared clonotypes between healthy human individuals. Profiled with immunoSEQ multiplex PCR; TCRdb holds only in-frame clones, not every one. The sample holds about 1.4 million clones, roughly 96% seen once. The trim removed 4 bases at V and 1 base at J, leaving 5 bases unmatched. CDR3 size: 15 residues. Germline V gives CDR1 SGHRS, CDR2 YFSETQ. The chain joins TRBV5-1 to TRBJ2-7, with 10 bases aligning to TRBD2. This TCR derives from a man in his thirties or forties in good health. The sequencing sample was made of naive CD4+ T cells sorted from blood. Noted subset: CD45RA+ positively selected. Written as DNA, the CDR3 is TGCGCCAGCAGCCCGAAAGCGGGAGGGTCCTACGAGCAGTACTTC. This sequence encodes CASSPKAGGSYEQYF.